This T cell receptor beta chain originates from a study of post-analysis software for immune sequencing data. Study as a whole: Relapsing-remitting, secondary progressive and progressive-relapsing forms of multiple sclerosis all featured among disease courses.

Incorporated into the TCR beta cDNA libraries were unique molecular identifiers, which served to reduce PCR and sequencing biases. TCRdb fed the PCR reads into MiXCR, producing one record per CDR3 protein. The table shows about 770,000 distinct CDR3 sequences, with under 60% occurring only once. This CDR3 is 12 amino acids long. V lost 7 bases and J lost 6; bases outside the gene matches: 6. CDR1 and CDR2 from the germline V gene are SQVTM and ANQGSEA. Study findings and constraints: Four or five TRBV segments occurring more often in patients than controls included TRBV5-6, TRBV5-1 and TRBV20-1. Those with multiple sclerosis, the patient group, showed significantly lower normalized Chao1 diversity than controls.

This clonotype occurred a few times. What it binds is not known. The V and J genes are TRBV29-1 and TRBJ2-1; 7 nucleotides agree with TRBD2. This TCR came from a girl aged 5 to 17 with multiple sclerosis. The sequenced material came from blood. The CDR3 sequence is CSGKRGSNEQFF. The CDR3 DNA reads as TGCAGCGGCAAGCGGGGTTCCAATGAGCAGTTCTTC.